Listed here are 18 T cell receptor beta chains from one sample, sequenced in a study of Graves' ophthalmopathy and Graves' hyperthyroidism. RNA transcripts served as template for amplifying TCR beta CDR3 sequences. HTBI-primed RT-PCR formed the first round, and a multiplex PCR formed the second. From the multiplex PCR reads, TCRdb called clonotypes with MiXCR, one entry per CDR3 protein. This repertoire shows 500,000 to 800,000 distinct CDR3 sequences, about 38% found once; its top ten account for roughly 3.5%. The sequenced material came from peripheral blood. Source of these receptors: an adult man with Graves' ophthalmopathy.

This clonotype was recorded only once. Here the CDR3 DNA reads TGTGCCTGGAGTGGGGGTATACAGGATGGCCAAGGCTACACCTTC. It encodes CAWSGGIQDGQGYTF. This rearrangement joins TRBV7-2 to TRBJ1-2; a weak D match, TRBD1 (5 bases). The CDR3 spans 15 residues. The V gene lost 11 bases and the J gene lost 8 bases, with 27 bases spanning the gap. Per the germline V gene, CDR1 is SGHTA and CDR2 is FQGNSA.

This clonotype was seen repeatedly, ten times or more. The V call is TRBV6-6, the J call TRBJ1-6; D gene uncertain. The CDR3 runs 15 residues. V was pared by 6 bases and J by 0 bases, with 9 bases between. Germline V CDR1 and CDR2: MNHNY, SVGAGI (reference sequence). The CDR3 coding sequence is TGTGCCAGCAGGGTCGGAGCCTCCTATAATTCACCCCTCCACTTT. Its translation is CASRVGASYNSPLHF.

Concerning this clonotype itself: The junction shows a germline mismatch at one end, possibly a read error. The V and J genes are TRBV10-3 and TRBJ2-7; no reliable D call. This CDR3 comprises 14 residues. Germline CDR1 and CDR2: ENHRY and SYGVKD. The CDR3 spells CASSYSDRLYEQYF. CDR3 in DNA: TGTGCCAGCAGTTACTCGGATCGGCTCTACGAGCAGTACTTC.

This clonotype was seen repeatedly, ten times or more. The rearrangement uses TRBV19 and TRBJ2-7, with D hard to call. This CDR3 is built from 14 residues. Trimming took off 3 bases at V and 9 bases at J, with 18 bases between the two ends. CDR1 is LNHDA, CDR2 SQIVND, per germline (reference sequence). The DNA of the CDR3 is TGTGCCAGTAGTATCCGCAGTAACTACGACGCGCAGTACTTC. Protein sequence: CASSIRSNYDAQYF. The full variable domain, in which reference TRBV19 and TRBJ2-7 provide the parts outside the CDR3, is DGGITQSPKYLFRKEGQNVTLSCEQNLNHDAMYWYRQDPGQGLRLIYYSQIVNDFQKGDIAEGYSVSREKKESFPLTVTSAQKNPTAFYLCASSIRSNYDAQYFGPGTRLTVT.

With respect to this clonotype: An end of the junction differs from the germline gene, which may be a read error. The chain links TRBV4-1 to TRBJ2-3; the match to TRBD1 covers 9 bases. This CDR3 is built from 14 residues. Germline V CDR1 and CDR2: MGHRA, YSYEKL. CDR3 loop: CASSQPGQGNTQYF. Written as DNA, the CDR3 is TGTGCCAGCAGCCAACCGGGACAGGGCAATACGCAGTATTTT.

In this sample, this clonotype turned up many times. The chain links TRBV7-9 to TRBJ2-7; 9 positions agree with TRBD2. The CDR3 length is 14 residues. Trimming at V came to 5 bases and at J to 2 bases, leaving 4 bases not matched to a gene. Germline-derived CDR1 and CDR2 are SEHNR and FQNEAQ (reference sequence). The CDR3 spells CASSQSGGTYEQYF. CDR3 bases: TGTGCCAGCAGCCAGAGCGGGGGGACCTACGAGCAGTACTTC. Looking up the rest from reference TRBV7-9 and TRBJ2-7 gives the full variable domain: DTGVSQNPRHKITKRGQNVTFRCDPISEHNRLYWYRQTLGQGPEFLTYFQNEAQLEKSRLLSDRFSAERPKGSFSTLEIQRTEQGDSAMYLCASSQSGGTYEQYFGPGTRLTVT.

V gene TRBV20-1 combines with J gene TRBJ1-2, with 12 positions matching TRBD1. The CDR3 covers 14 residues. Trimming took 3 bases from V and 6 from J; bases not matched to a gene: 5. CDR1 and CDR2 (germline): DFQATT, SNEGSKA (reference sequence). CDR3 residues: CSARGDRGHDGYTF. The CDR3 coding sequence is TGCAGTGCTAGGGGGGACAGGGGGCACGATGGCTACACCTTC.

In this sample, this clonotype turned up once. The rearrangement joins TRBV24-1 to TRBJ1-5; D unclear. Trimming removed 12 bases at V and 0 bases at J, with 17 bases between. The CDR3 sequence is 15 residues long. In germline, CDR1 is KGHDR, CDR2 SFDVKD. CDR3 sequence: CAPLTQCPSNQPQHF. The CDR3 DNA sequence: TGTGCCCCCCTGACCCAATGCCCTAGCAATCAGCCCCAGCATTTT.

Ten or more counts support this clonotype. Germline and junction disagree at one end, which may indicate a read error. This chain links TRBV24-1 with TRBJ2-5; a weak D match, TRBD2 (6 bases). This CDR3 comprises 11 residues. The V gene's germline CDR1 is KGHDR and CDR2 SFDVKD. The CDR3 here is CAIGSWETQDF. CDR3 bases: TGTGCCATCGGGAGTTGGGAGACCCAGGACTTC.

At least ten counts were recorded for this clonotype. The CDR3: CASSVGQNYEQYF. CDR3 bases: TGTGCCAGCAGCGTGGGACAGAACTACGAGCAGTACTTC. The chain has TRBV9 and TRBJ2-7; 7 bases are shared with TRBD1. Trimming at V came to 2 bases and at J to 3 bases, leaving 2 bases not matched to a gene. CDR1 is SGDLS and CDR2 is YYNGEE in the germline V gene. This CDR3 has 13 residues.

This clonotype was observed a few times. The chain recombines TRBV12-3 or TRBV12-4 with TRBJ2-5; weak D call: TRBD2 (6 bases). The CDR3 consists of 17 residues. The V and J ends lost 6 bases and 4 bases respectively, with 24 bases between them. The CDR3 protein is CASRIAIGTSPPETQYF. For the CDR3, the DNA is TGTGCCAGCAGAATTGCAATCGGGACTTCCCCCCCAGAGACCCAGTACTTC.

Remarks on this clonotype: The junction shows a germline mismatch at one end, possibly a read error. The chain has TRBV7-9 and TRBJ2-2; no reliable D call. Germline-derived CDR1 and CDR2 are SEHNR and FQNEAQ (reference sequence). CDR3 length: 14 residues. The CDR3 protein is CAGSHTFRSGELFF. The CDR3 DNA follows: TGTGCCGGCAGCCACACCTTCCGGTCCGGGGAGCTGTTTTTT.

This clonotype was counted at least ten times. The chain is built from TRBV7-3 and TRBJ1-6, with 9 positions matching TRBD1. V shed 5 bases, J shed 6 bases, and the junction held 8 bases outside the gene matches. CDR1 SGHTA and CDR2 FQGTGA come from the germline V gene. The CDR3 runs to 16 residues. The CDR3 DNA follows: TGTGCCAGCAGCAACTCGGCGGACAGGGGTAATTCACCCCTCCACTTT. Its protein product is CASSNSADRGNSPLHF.

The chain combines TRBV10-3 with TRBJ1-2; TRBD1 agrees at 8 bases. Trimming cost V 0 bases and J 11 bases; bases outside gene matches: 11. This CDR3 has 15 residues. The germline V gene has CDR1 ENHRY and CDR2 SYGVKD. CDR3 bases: TGTGCCATCAGTGAGTCGCGGACAGGGACTGAGGGATACACCTTC. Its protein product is CAISESRTGTEGYTF.

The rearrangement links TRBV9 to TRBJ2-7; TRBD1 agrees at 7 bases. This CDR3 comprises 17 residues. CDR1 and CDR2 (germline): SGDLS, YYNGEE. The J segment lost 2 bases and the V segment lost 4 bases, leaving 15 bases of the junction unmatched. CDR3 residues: CASSSPLAGGDPYEQYF. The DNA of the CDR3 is TGTGCCAGCAGCTCGCCCCTCGCAGGGGGTGACCCCTACGAGCAGTACTTC.

CDR3 residues: CASKGAGGNTIYF. In DNA form, the CDR3 reads TGTGCCAGCAAGGGGGCGGGTGGAAACACCATATATTTT. V usage is TRBV25-1 and J usage is TRBJ1-3, with TRBD1 matching over 7 bases. Germline V gene data show CDR1 as MGHDK and CDR2 as SYGVNS. V trimming: 7 bases; J trimming: 3 bases; junction bases outside the gene matches: 3. This CDR3 is 13 amino acids long. The full variable domain, rest sourced from reference TRBV25-1 and TRBJ1-3, is EADIYQTPRYLVIGTGKKITLECSQTMGHDKMYWYQQDPGMELHLIHYSYGVNSTEKGDLSSESTVSRIRTEHFPLTLESARPSHTSQYLCASKGAGGNTIYFGEGSWLTVV.

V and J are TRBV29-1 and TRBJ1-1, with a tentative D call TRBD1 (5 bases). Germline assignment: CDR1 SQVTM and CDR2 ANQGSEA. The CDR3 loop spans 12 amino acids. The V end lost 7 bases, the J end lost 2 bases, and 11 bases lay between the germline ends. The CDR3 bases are TGCAGCGGCGGGGGGTCCAACACTGAAGCTTTCTTT. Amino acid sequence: CSGGGSNTEAFF.

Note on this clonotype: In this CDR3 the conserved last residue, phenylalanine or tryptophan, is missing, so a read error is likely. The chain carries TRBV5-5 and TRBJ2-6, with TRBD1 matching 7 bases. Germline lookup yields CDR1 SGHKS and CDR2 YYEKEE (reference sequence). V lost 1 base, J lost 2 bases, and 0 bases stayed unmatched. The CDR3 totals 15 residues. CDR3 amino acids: CASSLTGAGANVLTP. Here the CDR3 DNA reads TGTGCCAGCAGCTTGACAGGGGCTGGGGCCAACGTCCTGACTCCA.